This TCR beta chain originates from a study of cytomegalovirus exposure and HLA in healthy donors. General study results and limits: Researchers reported in a later analysis that a missense DCLRE1C variant was tied to TCR beta V- and J-gene trimming. CMV serostatus was the sole immune exposure information available.

This clone was observed once. The antigen remains unidentified. 13 Jbeta primers and 60 Vbeta primers were used for the PCR. Libraries were prepared by immunoSEQ multiplex PCR; TCRdb keeps only in-frame clonotypes and omits some of them. This table holds 150,000 or so clones, approximately 77% found once. Unmatched junction bases numbered 4, after V lost 0 bases and J lost 8 bases. Per germline, CDR1 SNHLY and CDR2 FYNNEI. This CDR3 spans 14 amino acids. The chain uses TRBV2 and TRBJ2-1, with 7 positions matching TRBD2. The TCR was taken from a female donor in good health and CMV-seronegative. The sample consisted of PBMCs. The CDR3 here is CASSEAAREDEQFF. DNA for the CDR3: TGTGCCAGCAGTGAAGCGGCTCGGGAGGATGAGCAGTTCTTC.